Described below is a single T cell receptor beta chain sequence and its context. Its matching antigen is unknown. Per germline, CDR1 MDHEN and CDR2 SYDVKM. This CDR3 is 17 amino acids long. V was shortened by 5 bases and J by 13 bases, with 30 bases between the two germline ends. The sample belongs to a study of identical twins. A universal primer site came from template switching; cDNA carried unique molecular identifiers. TCRdb recomputed calls from the 5' RACE reads with MiXCR, one row per CDR3 protein. The repertoire holds roughly 1,500,000 distinct CDR3 sequences, with more than 30% as singletons. Study-wide results and caveats: Out-of-frame alpha sequences shared by twins showed excess low generation probability. Rather than following the same donors, the conclusions depended on cross-sectional statistical analysis.

This receptor was obtained from a newborn girl in good health. The sample consisted of cord blood. The chain recombines TRBV28 with TRBJ2-4; possible D gene TRBD2, 6 bases. CDR3 residues: CASSTPGLALRYNEQYF. The CDR3 DNA follows: TGTGCCAGCAGTACTCCGGGGCTAGCGTTAAGATACAATGAGCAGTACTTC.